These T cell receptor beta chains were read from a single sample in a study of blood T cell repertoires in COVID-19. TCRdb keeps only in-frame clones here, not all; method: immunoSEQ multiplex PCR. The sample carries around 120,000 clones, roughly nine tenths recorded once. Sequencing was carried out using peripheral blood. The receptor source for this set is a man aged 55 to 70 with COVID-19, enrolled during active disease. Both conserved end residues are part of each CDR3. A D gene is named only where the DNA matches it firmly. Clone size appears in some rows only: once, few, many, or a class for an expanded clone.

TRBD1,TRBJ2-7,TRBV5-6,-,CASSFPTGGAEQYF,TGTGCCAGCAGCTTCCCGACAGGGGGCGCCGAGCAGTACTTC
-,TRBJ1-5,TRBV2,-,CASSEVGHQPQHF,TGTGCCAGCAGTGAAGTGGGGCATCAGCCCCAGCATTTT
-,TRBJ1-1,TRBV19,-,CATLLNTEAFF,TGTGCCACCCTACTGAACACTGAAGCTTTCTTT
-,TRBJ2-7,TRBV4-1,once,CASSQYLTKGDEQYF,TGCGCCAGCAGCCAGTATCTGACTAAGGGAGACGAGCAGTACTTC
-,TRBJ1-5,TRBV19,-,CATSTPIVYSNQPQHF,TGTGCCACTTCCACTCCAATTGTTTATAGCAATCAGCCCCAGCATTTT
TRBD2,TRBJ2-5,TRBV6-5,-,CASKIEREVETQYF,TGTGCCAGCAAGATTGAGCGGGAGGTAGAGACCCAGTACTTC
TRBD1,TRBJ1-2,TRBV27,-,CASSLIGQGVGYGYTF,TGTGCCAGCAGTTTAATCGGACAGGGGGTTGGCTATGGCTACACCTTC
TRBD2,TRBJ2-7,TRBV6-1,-,CASSESLAGIYEQYF,TGTGCCAGCAGTGAATCGCTAGCGGGAATTTACGAGCAGTACTTC
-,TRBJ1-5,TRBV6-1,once,CASSEQQTDSNQPQHF,TGTGCCAGCAGTGAACAACAGACAGATAGCAATCAGCCCCAGCATTTT
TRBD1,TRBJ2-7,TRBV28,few,CASTPGQATYEQYF,TGTGCCAGCACCCCTGGACAGGCCACCTACGAGCAGTACTTC
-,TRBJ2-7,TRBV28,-,CASRDITSSYEQYF,TGTGCCAGCCGGGATATAACGAGCTCCTACGAGCAGTACTTC
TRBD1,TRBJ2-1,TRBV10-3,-,CAISEPGGQGSYNEQFF,TGTGCCATCAGTGAGCCCGGGGGACAGGGTTCGTACAATGAGCAGTTCTTC
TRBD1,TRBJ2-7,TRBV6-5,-,CASRPDRETYEQYF,TGTGCCAGCAGACCGGACAGGGAAACCTACGAGCAGTACTTC
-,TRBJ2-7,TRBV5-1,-,CASSPRNGAYEQYF,TGCGCCAGCAGCCCTCGCAACGGGGCCTACGAGCAGTACTTC
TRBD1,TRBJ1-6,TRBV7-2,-,CASSFRQGAGSPLHF,TGTGCCAGCAGCTTCCGACAGGGGGCAGGTTCACCCCTCCACTTT